This TCR beta chain was recovered during a study of blood T cell repertoires in COVID-19. Trimming shortened V by 1 base and J by 2 bases, and 5 bases separated the two germline ends. The CDR3 is made up of 13 amino acids. The data were produced by immunoSEQ multiplex PCR, yet TCRdb's version contains in-frame clones alone and is incomplete. The table includes about 99,000 clones, about four fifths detected once. This clonotype originated in a man between 60 and 75 years old with acute or convalescent COVID-19. This chain connects TRBV12-3 or TRBV12-4 to TRBJ2-5; TRBD1 might be the D (5 bases). Sequenced input: peripheral blood. The CDR3 DNA reads as TGTGCCAGCAGTTTAGGACAGCAAGAGACCCAGTACTTC. Amino acids: CASSLGQQETQYF.